This record looks at one TCR beta chain sequence and its context. This receptor's antigen is unknown. No base quality values were provided; no much bigger clone lies one nucleotide off. In the prospective study, participants were roughly 18 to 95 years old, resided in under 30 geographic areas of the United States, and were enrolled through a virtual design. In the prospective study, cohorts were assigned on the basis of participant-reported clinical history obtained from a screening survey and a study questionnaire. A participant counted as exposed if, within 2 weeks of entering the study, that participant had been in contact with someone who had a PCR-confirmed or clinician-diagnosed COVID-19 case. Each participant in the prospective study had whole blood, serum and a nasopharyngeal or oropharyngeal swab collected by mobile phlebotomists. Additional blood draws and questionnaires over an approximately two-month period could optionally be provided by prospective study participants. Blood samples from the prospective study were shipped frozen or at room temperature prior to DNA extraction.

The sample originates from a study of blood T cell repertoires in COVID-19 (TCRdb year 2020). About the full investigation: Collaborator samples came from the United States, Italy and Spain and covered acute and convalescent phases of COVID-19. The repertoires were made available in a free public database intended to serve as a resource for research on the immune response to SARS-CoV-2. Nearly every sample came with metadata listing a de-identified subject ID, COVID-19 status, age in years and sex. Samples came from the ongoing ImmuneRACE study (first 160 participants) plus 1,254 subjects from 6 global collaborators. The prospective study material was composed of cDNA or gDNA derived from T cells, B-cell-depleted T cells, or PBMCs. The dataset comprised deeply sampled blood TCRbeta repertoires from subjects exposed to, actively infected with, or recovered from COVID-19. HLA class I and class II types, where available, came from metadata supplied by the sample provider rather than from assay-based typing. Points the paper makes about the study in general: How much clinical and demographic metadata was included differed by source and by participant, and the metadata was provided uncurated.

The immunoSEQ Assay, a bias-controlled multiplex PCR, was used to amplify TCRbeta CDR3 regions from genomic DNA. Regarding the original processing steps: The number of nucleated cells in each sample was estimated by amplification of reference gene primers within the assay. To quantify the absolute abundance of each unique TCRbeta CDR3 rearrangement, sequence reads were collapsed and filtered. For each sample, productive Simpson clonality was calculated by taking the square root of Simpson's diversity index across productive rearrangements. The table was pulled from immuneACCESS by TCRdb, which kept in-frame rearrangements only. Such tables lose some clones; where checked, under half of the loss comes from unresolved V genes, and the rest has no known cause. V, J and clone size are taken as reported in that table, and D and trimming were inferred from the DNA itself. Here the sample has hundreds of thousands of clones; 83% occur a single time. The ten biggest clones cover 4.5% to 5% of the sample.

As encoded in the germline V gene, CDR1 is MGHDK while CDR2 is SYGVNS. From the cysteine up to the phenylalanine, the CDR3 has a length of 17 residues. The only DNA kept is the CDR3, 51 bases in frame from the first base. The V end gives up 4 bases and the J end 0 bases, leaving 6 bases in the junction not matched to a gene. The chain is made from TRBV25-1 and TRBJ2-6; TRBD1 fits 7 bases in the junction. This sequence originates from a woman between 45 and 60 years old who had been exposed to COVID-19. Source material: PBMCs or T cells enriched from blood (not recorded which). The sequenced DNA: TGTGCCAGCAGTGGAGGACAGGACAGCTCTGGGGCCAACGTCCTGACTTTC. It codes for CASSGGQDSSGANVLTF.